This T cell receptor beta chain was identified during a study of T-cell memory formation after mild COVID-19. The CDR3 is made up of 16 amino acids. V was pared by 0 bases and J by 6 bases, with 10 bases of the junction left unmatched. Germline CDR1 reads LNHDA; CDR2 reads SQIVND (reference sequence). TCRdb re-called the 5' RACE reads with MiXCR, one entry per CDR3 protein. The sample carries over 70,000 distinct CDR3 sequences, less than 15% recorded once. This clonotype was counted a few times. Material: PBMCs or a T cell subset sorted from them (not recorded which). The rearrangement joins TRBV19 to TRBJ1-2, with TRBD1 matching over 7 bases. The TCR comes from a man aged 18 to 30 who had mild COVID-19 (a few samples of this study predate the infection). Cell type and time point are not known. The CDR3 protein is CASSIEPEGAEDGYTF. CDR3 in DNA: TGTGCCAGTAGTATAGAACCGGAGGGGGCGGAAGATGGCTACACCTTC.